The 6 T cell receptor beta chains given below trace back to one sample, sequenced in a study of shared clonotypes between healthy human individuals. The data were produced by immunoSEQ multiplex PCR, yet TCRdb's version contains in-frame clones alone and is incomplete. The repertoire holds approximately 2.4 million clones, approximately 96% seen once, with about 0.13% in the top ten. Sequencing was done on a sample of naive CD4+ T cells sorted from blood. Subset denoted: CD45RA+ positively selected. These receptor sequences come from a man younger than 35 in good health.

CDR3 protein: CASSWSSGNTIYF. For the CDR3, the DNA is TGCGCCAGCAGCTGGAGCTCTGGAAACACCATATATTTT. V is TRBV5-1 and J is TRBJ1-3; D unresolved. The germline CDR1 and CDR2 sequences are SGHRS and YFSETQ. This CDR3 is 13 amino acids long. The germline V and J ends were trimmed by 3 bases and 0 bases, with 4 bases remaining between them.

The count of this clone is one. The genes are TRBV27 and TRBJ2-7, with D possibly being TRBD1 or TRBD2 (5 bases each). Trimming took off 3 bases at V and 0 bases at J, with 12 bases between the two ends. The V gene's germline CDR1 is MNHEY and CDR2 SMNVEV (reference sequence). CDR3 length: 15 residues. The CDR3 nucleotides read TGTGCCAGCAGTTTGGCCGGGACGAGCTCCTACGAGCAGTACTTC. Its protein product is CASSLAGTSSYEQYF.

This chain connects TRBV5-6 to TRBJ2-3; 10 positions agree with TRBD2. Germline values: CDR1 SGHDT, CDR2 YYEEEE. This CDR3 has 15 residues. After removal of 4 bases from V and 6 bases from J, the junction contained 8 bases not matched to a gene. The CDR3 loop reads CASSGSGGARDTQYF. The CDR3 nucleotides are TGTGCCAGCAGCGGGAGCGGGGGGGCCAGGGATACGCAGTATTTT.

This chain joins TRBV7-2 and TRBJ1-4; D is possibly TRBD1 (6 bases). The V gene lost 5 bases and the J gene lost 6 bases, with 16 bases spanning the gap. Germline CDR1 reads SGHTA; CDR2 reads FQGNSA. CDR3 length: 15 amino acids. CDR3 coding DNA: TGTGCCAGCAGCCCCAAGACAGGAACGGATGAAAAACTGTTTTTT. Residues: CASSPKTGTDEKLFF.

The chain couples TRBV5-6 to TRBJ2-5, with 9 positions matching TRBD2. Germline lookup yields CDR1 SGHDT and CDR2 YYEEEE. This CDR3 is 14 amino acids long. The junction had 5 bases not matched to a gene; V was cut back by 4 bases and J by 4 bases. DNA of the CDR3: TGTGCCAGCAGCCTTACACTAGCGGGAGAGACCCAGTACTTC. Translating gives CASSLTLAGETQYF. Complete variable domain (other parts from reference TRBV5-6 and TRBJ2-5): DAGVTQSPTHLIKTRGQQVTLRCSPKSGHDTVSWYQQALGQGPQFIFQYYEEEERQRGNFPDRFSGHQFPNYSSELNVNALLLGDSALYLCASSLTLAGETQYFGPGTRLLVL.

This chain connects TRBV2 to TRBJ2-5, with 10 bases that match TRBD2. Germline V lookup: CDR1 SNHLY, CDR2 FYNNEI. The CDR3 totals 13 residues. With V trimmed by 6 bases and J by 7 bases, 5 bases remained unmatched. The CDR3 spells CASRPSGGGTQYF. As DNA, the CDR3 is TGTGCCAGCAGACCTAGCGGGGGAGGGACCCAGTACTTC.